The entry below gives a single TCR beta chain sequence along with its context. Between the trimmed V and J ends, which lost 1 base and 7 bases, there was a span of 13 bases. Germline V CDR1 and CDR2: SGHTA, FQGNSA. This CDR3 comprises 15 residues. Profiled with immunoSEQ multiplex PCR; TCRdb holds only in-frame clones, not every one. The sample consists of approximately 100,000 clones, approximately 84% of them appearing once. This record comes from a study of control samples from healthy donors and cancer patients. Sequenced input: PBMCs. The chain employs TRBV7-2 and TRBJ1-4; tentative D call: TRBD1 (5 bases). The receptor's source is a man in his 70s with lung cancer. The CDR3 DNA reads TGTGCCAGCAGCTTAGGGGGACGTCCTCGTGAAAAACTGTTTTTT. Its protein is CASSLGGRPREKLFF.